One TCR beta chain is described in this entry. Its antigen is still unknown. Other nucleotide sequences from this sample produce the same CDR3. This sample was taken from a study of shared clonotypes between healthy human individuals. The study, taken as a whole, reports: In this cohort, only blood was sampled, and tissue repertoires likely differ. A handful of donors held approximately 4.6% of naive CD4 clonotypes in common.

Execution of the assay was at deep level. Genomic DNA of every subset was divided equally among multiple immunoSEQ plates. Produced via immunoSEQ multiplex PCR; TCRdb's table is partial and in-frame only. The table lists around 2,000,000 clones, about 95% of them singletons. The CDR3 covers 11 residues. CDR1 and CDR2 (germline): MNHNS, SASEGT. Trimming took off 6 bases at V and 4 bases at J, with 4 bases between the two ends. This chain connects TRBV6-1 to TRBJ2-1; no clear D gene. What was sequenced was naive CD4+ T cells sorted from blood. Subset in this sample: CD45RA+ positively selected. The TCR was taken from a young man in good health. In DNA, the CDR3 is TGTGCCAGCAGCCTGTACAATGAGCAGTTCTTC. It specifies CASSLYNEQFF.